One and the same sample provided the 32 T cell receptor beta chains below, sequenced in a study of cytomegalovirus exposure and HLA in healthy donors. The PCR made use of 60 Vbeta and 13 Jbeta primers. The method was immunoSEQ multiplex PCR; TCRdb's version includes in-frame clones alone and lacks a portion of them. Here the sample spans approximately 81,000 clones, around 85% being singletons. The sequenced material came from PBMCs. All receptors derive from a woman aged 50 to 60 in good health and CMV-seronegative.

V usage is TRBV7-2 and J usage is TRBJ2-1, with D hard to call. Trimming stripped 1 base from V and 7 bases from J, with 14 bases between. Per germline, CDR1 SGHTA and CDR2 FQGNSA. This CDR3 comprises 15 residues. CDR3 amino acids: CASSLVLHSRNEQFF. Written as DNA, the CDR3 is TGTGCCAGCAGCTTAGTTCTTCACAGCCGAAATGAGCAGTTCTTC.

The chain uses TRBV10-3 and TRBJ2-1; a possible D gene is TRBD1 (6 bases). The ends were cut back, 6 bases at V and 10 bases at J, with 13 bases in the middle. CDR1 and CDR2 from the germline V gene are ENHRY and SYGVKD. The CDR3 is 12 residues long. The CDR3 loop reads CAIRDSGGEQFF. The CDR3 nucleotides read TGTGCCATCAGGGACTCTGGGGGCGAGCAGTTCTTC.

The V call is TRBV19, the J call TRBJ2-7; TRBD2 matches at 8 bases. Germline V CDR1 and CDR2: LNHDA, SQIVND (reference sequence). V lost 0 bases, J lost 3 bases, and 13 bases stayed unmatched. The CDR3 has 18 residues. The CDR3: CASSIEAVAGPDGYEQYF. The CDR3, as DNA: TGTGCCAGTAGTATAGAAGCGGTAGCGGGACCCGACGGCTACGAGCAGTACTTC.

The gene calls are TRBV27 and TRBJ2-7, with 8 bases matching TRBD2. Germline CDR1 MNHEY, CDR2 SMNVEV (reference sequence). The CDR3 has 16 residues. The V gene end was trimmed by 7 bases and the J gene end by 1 base; junction bases not matched to a gene: 12. CDR3 coding DNA: TGTGCCAGCACCCTCCGGGGGGGGTCCTCTTCCTACGAGCAGTACTTC. Translated, it gives CASTLRGGSSSYEQYF.

The chain employs TRBV5-6 and TRBJ2-7, with 11 bases that match TRBD2. Trimming took 3 bases from V and 3 from J; bases not matched to a gene: 8. Germline CDR1 is SGHDT and CDR2 is YYEEEE. The CDR3 loop spans 16 amino acids. CDR3 sequence reads: CASSSRTSGGRYEQYF. The CDR3, as DNA: TGTGCCAGCAGCTCCCGAACTAGCGGGGGACGCTACGAGCAGTACTTC.

In its sample, this clone was seen once. The chain employs TRBV5-1 and TRBJ2-1; 7 bases are shared with TRBD1. The germline CDR1 and CDR2 sequences are SGHRS and YFSETQ. CDR3 size: 16 residues. The V and J ends lost 0 bases and 7 bases, in that order; junction bases with no gene match: 10. This CDR3 is CASSLGATGFRNEQFF. In DNA form, the CDR3 reads TGCGCCAGCAGCTTGGGAGCGACAGGGTTCCGGAATGAGCAGTTCTTC.

This sequence joins TRBV5-4 and TRBJ2-1; D unresolved. The CDR3 sequence is 15 residues long. Germline CDR1 and CDR2: SGHNT and YYREEE (reference sequence). Trimming took 3 bases from V and 6 from J, leaving 16 bases between them. This CDR3 is CASSSPSNSFNEQFF. CDR3 coding DNA: TGTGCCAGCAGCTCCCCTAGTAATAGCTTCAATGAGCAGTTCTTC.

The gene calls are TRBV6-1 and TRBJ1-1; D not certain. Trimming left V 3 bases short and J 4 bases short, with 12 bases between. CDR3 size: 14 residues. Germline CDR1 and CDR2: MNHNS and SASEGT. The CDR3 spells CASSDYRPLTEAFF. CDR3 sequence (DNA): TGTGCCAGCAGTGACTATCGCCCCCTCACTGAAGCTTTCTTT.

J is TRBJ1-1 and V is TRBV6-5, with 7 bases aligning to TRBD1. The germline V gene has CDR1 MNHEY and CDR2 SVGAGI. V lost 7 bases and J lost 5; bases outside the gene matches: 4. The CDR3 spans 12 residues. The DNA for the CDR3 is TGTGCCAGCACCTCAGGGGGTACTGAAGCTTTCTTT. Amino acid sequence: CASTSGGTEAFF.

This sequence joins TRBV14 and TRBJ2-1, with D possibly being TRBD2 (6 bases). Germline values: CDR1 SGHDN, CDR2 FVKESK. V lost 0 bases and J 3 bases, leaving 12 bases between the germline ends. The CDR3 spans 16 residues. The DNA of the CDR3 is TGTGCCAGCAGCCAAGAGGGGGGTTTCTACTACAATGAGCAGTTCTTC. Translated, it gives CASSQEGGFYYNEQFF.

CDR3 region: CASSLAGRGIQETQYF. The CDR3 nucleotides are TGCGCCAGCAGCTTGGCAGGGCGGGGGATCCAAGAGACCCAGTACTTC. The chain links TRBV5-1 to TRBJ2-5; 7 bases align to TRBD2. Trimming cost V 0 bases and J 1 base; bases outside gene matches: 6. Germline CDR1 SGHRS, CDR2 YFSETQ. The CDR3 runs to 16 residues.

The chain carries TRBV19 and TRBJ2-3; 14 bases agree with TRBD2. Trimming cost V 5 bases and J 5 bases; bases outside gene matches: 3. The CDR3 extends over 15 amino acids. The germline CDR1 and CDR2 sequences are LNHDA and SQIVND (reference sequence). The CDR3 reads CASSLGLAGGDTQYF. CDR3 sequence (DNA): TGTGCCAGTAGTCTTGGACTAGCGGGGGGAGATACGCAGTATTTT.

V gene TRBV19 combines with J gene TRBJ2-1; a weak D match, TRBD2 (6 bases). V lost 6 bases and J 6 bases, leaving 18 bases between the germline ends. The CDR3 extends over 15 amino acids. CDR1 and CDR2 (germline): LNHDA, SQIVND (reference sequence). The CDR3 region is CASRTTRLGGNEQFF. In nucleotides, the CDR3 is TGTGCCAGTAGGACGACTAGACTCGGAGGCAATGAGCAGTTCTTC.

The chain couples TRBV4-1 to TRBJ1-5, with D uncertain. The CDR3 length is 14 residues. The V gene's germline CDR1 is MGHRA and CDR2 YSYEKL. Trimming removed 1 base from V and 2 bases from J, with 6 bases in between. In DNA form, the CDR3 reads TGCGCCAGCAGCCAAGGTCCAGGCAATCAGCCCCAGCATTTT. This translates into CASSQGPGNQPQHF.

The chain uses TRBV19 and TRBJ2-3; 7 bases are a match to TRBD1. Germline CDR1 is LNHDA and CDR2 is SQIVND (reference sequence). With V trimmed by 3 bases and J by 3 bases, 6 bases remained unmatched. This CDR3 spans 15 amino acids. This CDR3 is CASSITGEITDTQYF. CDR3 nucleotides: TGTGCCAGTAGTATTACAGGGGAAATTACAGATACGCAGTATTTT.

V and J are TRBV7-9 and TRBJ2-1; the match to TRBD2 covers 14 bases. V trimming: 4 bases; J trimming: 0 bases; junction bases outside the gene matches: 2. In germline, CDR1 is SEHNR, CDR2 FQNEAQ (reference sequence). This CDR3 comprises 17 residues. CDR3 DNA sequence: TGTGCCAGCAGCTGGGGGACTAGCGGGAGCTCCTACAATGAGCAGTTCTTC. Protein sequence: CASSWGTSGSSYNEQFF.

The chain employs TRBV14 and TRBJ2-7; D is perhaps TRBD2 (5 bases). Trimming pared 3 bases from V and 4 bases from J, leaving 13 bases between. The CDR3 has 14 amino acids. Germline V lookup: CDR1 SGHDN, CDR2 FVKESK. CDR3 in amino acids: CASSQRAFLYEQYF. The CDR3 DNA reads TGTGCCAGCAGCCAGCGGGCCTTCCTGTACGAGCAGTACTTC. Complete variable domain (other parts from reference TRBV14 and TRBJ2-7): EAGVTQFPSHSVIEKGQTVTLRCDPISGHDNLYWYRRVMGKEIKFLLHFVKESKQDESGMPNNRFLAERTGGTYSTLKVQPAELEDSGVYFCASSQRAFLYEQYFGPGTRLTVT.

Note on this clone: The sample carries other DNA sequences with the same CDR3. The genes are TRBV15 and TRBJ1-5; 7 bases align to TRBD1. CDR1 LNHNV and CDR2 YYDKDF come from the germline V gene (reference sequence). The CDR3 extends over 16 amino acids. With 0 bases clipped from V and 4 bases from J, the junction kept 6 bases outside the gene matches. This CDR3 is CATSRDGDRVNQPQHF. The CDR3 DNA follows: TGTGCCACCAGCAGAGATGGAGACAGGGTGAATCAGCCCCAGCATTTT.

CDR3 sequence reads: CASSLGLGRDQPQHF. The CDR3 DNA reads TGTGCCAGCAGCTTAGGGTTGGGCAGGGATCAGCCCCAGCATTTT. The chain has TRBV7-2 and TRBJ1-5; TRBD1 might be the D (5 bases). This CDR3 contains 15 residues. Germline lookup yields CDR1 SGHTA and CDR2 FQGNSA. V was clipped by 1 base and J by 5 bases, with 12 bases between them.

The J gene is TRBJ2-7, the V gene TRBV27; D perhaps matches TRBD2 (5 bases). Trimming removed 5 bases at V and 6 bases at J, with 23 bases between. This CDR3 contains 16 residues. CDR1 is MNHEY and CDR2 is SMNVEV in the germline V gene (reference sequence). The CDR3 sequence: CASSRTRDTPSFEQYV. In DNA form, the CDR3 reads TGTGCCAGCAGTCGCACGAGGGATACGCCATCTTTCGAGCAGTACGTC.

The genes are TRBV19 and TRBJ1-1, with TRBD1 matching 8 bases. CDR1 is LNHDA, CDR2 SQIVND, per germline (reference sequence). The CDR3 spans 16 residues. Trimming cost V 5 bases and J 0 bases; bases outside gene matches: 8. The CDR3 DNA is TGTGCCAGTAGTGACAGGGGAGGTTCAATGAACACTGAAGCTTTCTTT. As protein: CASSDRGGSMNTEAFF.

J is TRBJ2-7 and V is TRBV2, with TRBD2 identical over 9 bases. V was pared by 8 bases and J by 4 bases, with 12 bases of the junction left unmatched. CDR1 and CDR2 from the germline V gene are SNHLY and FYNNEI. This CDR3 has 15 amino acids. The CDR3 DNA follows: TGTGCCAGCGTGGCTAGCGGGAAGAGTTTGTACGAGCAGTACTTC. The encoded protein is CASVASGKSLYEQYF.

This chain joins TRBV27 and TRBJ1-5; weak D call: TRBD1 (5 bases). CDR3 length: 15 residues. V shed 2 bases and J shed 6 bases, with 14 bases lying between them. Looked up from germline, CDR1 is MNHEY and CDR2 is SMNVEV (reference sequence). The CDR3 DNA follows: TGTGCCAGCAGTTTAAACGCAGGGTTAAGTCAGCCCCAGCATTTT. Translating it yields CASSLNAGLSQPQHF.

The CDR3 sequence: CASSTNRFGYTF. CDR3 nucleotides: TGTGCCAGCAGTACAAACAGGTTTGGCTACACCTTC. The gene calls are TRBV28 and TRBJ1-2; possible D gene TRBD1, 5 bases. The CDR3 runs 12 residues. Trimming took off 5 bases at V and 7 bases at J, with 11 bases between the two ends. Per germline, CDR1 MDHEN and CDR2 SYDVKM.

This sequence joins TRBV14 and TRBJ2-2, with D perhaps matching TRBD2 (5 bases). Germline V lookup: CDR1 SGHDN, CDR2 FVKESK. V was pared by 0 bases and J by 0 bases, with 14 bases between. The CDR3 runs 18 residues. CDR3 region: CASSQDDVERSNTGELFF. The DNA of the CDR3 is TGTGCCAGCAGCCAAGATGACGTCGAGCGGTCGAACACCGGGGAGCTGTTTTTT.

The chain joins TRBV27 to TRBJ1-2; 7 bases fit TRBD1. The CDR3 extends over 14 amino acids. Per the germline V gene, CDR1 is MNHEY and CDR2 is SMNVEV (reference sequence). With V trimmed by 4 bases and J by 1 base, 3 bases remained unmatched. CDR3 amino acids: CASSWGQNNYGYTF. The CDR3 coding sequence is TGTGCCAGCAGTTGGGGACAGAATAACTATGGCTACACCTTC.

V usage is TRBV23-1 and J usage is TRBJ2-3; a possible D gene is TRBD1 (5 bases). TRBV23-1 is recorded as an ORF, its role being uncertain. CDR3 size: 14 residues. Between the trimmed V and J ends, which lost 8 bases and 2 bases, there was a span of 14 bases. The CDR3 reads CASGRQSPTDTQYF. The DNA for the CDR3 is TGCGCCAGCGGACGACAGTCGCCCACAGATACGCAGTATTTT.

The chain recombines TRBV7-9 with TRBJ1-2; D is undetermined. Germline V gives CDR1 SEHNR, CDR2 FQNEAQ (reference sequence). The CDR3 totals 12 residues. Between the trimmed V and J ends, which lost 1 base and 7 bases, there was a span of 7 bases. The CDR3 DNA reads as TGTGCCAGCAGCTTAGGGGGAGGTGGCTACACCTTC. The encoded protein is CASSLGGGGYTF.

This sequence joins TRBV5-6 and TRBJ2-1, with TRBD1 as a possible D gene (5 bases). Germline CDR1 is SGHDT and CDR2 is YYEEEE. This CDR3 region has 12 residues. The V end lost 2 bases, the J end lost 8 bases, and 8 bases lay between the germline ends. For the CDR3, the DNA is TGTGCCAGCAGCTTTCAGGGCTATGAGCAGTTCTTC. Amino acids: CASSFQGYEQFF.

The V gene is TRBV19, the J gene TRBJ1-5; possible D gene TRBD1, 6 bases. CDR1 LNHDA and CDR2 SQIVND come from the germline V gene (reference sequence). V lost 6 bases and J 0 bases, leaving 18 bases between the germline ends. The CDR3 spans 17 residues. CDR3 nucleotide sequence: TGTGCCAGTAGCTCAATAGGAACAGGGTATAGCAATCAGCCCCAGCATTTT. Translation gives CASSSIGTGYSNQPQHF.

This chain uses TRBV28 with TRBJ2-1; TRBD2 matches at 13 bases. The CDR3 is 17 residues long. V lost 4 bases and J lost 6; bases outside the gene matches: 9. Germline lookup yields CDR1 MDHEN and CDR2 SYDVKM. CDR3 sequence reads: CASSSGLAGEGGNEQFF. The CDR3 bases are TGTGCCAGCAGTTCTGGACTAGCGGGAGAGGGAGGCAATGAGCAGTTCTTC.

This clone was seen more than once but under ten times. CDR3 in DNA: TGTGCCAGCAGCCCCGGGACTAGCGGGGGGGCGGTAGAGACCCAGTACTTC. It yields the protein CASSPGTSGGAVETQYF. V gene TRBV14 combines with J gene TRBJ2-5; 16 nucleotides agree with TRBD2. The CDR3 sequence is 17 residues long. Losses at the gene ends were 4 bases for V and 4 bases for J; bases not matched to a gene: 6. Germline V gene sequence: CDR1 SGHDN, CDR2 FVKESK.